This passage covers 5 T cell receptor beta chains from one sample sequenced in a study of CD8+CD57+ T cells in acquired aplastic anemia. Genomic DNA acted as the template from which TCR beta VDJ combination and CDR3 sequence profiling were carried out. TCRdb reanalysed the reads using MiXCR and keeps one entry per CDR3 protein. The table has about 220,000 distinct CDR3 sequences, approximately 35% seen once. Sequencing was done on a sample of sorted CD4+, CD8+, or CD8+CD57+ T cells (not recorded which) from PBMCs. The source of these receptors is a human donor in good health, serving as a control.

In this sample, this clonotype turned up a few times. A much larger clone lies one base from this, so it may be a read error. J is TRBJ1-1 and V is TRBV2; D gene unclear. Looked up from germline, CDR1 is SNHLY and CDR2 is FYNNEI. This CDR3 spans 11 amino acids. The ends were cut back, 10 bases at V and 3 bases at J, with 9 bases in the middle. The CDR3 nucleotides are TGTGCCACCCAAATGGACACTGAAGCTTTCTTT. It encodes CATQMDTEAFF. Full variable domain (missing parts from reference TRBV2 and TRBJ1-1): EPEVTQTPSHQVTQMGQEVILRCVPISNHLYFYWYRQILGQKVEFLVSFYNNEISEKSEIFDDQFSVERPDGSNFTLKIRSTKLEDSAMYFCATQMDTEAFFGQGTRLTVV.

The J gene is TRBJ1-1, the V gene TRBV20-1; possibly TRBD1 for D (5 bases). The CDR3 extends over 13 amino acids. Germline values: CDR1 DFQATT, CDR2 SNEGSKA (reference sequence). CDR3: CSFNPQARTEAFF. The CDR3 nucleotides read TGCAGCTTCAACCCACAGGCTCGGACTGAAGCTTTCTTT.

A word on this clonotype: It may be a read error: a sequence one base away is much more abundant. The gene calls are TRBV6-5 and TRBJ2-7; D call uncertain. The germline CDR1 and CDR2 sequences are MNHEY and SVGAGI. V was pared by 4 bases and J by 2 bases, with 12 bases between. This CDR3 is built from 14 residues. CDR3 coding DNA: TGTGCCAGCAGTTTCGCACTGGCAACCTACGAGCAGTACTTC. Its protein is CASSFALATYEQYF.

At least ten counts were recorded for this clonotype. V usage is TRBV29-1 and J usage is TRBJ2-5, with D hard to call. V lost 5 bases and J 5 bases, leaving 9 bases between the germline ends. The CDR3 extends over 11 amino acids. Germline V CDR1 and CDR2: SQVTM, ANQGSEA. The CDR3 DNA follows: TGCAGCGTTCCAGTGTGGGAGACCCAGTACTTC. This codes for CSVPVWETQYF.

CDR3 sequence reads: CSVDQGSYGYTF. CDR3 nucleotides: TGCAGCGTTGACCAGGGATCCTATGGCTACACCTTC. This chain links TRBV29-1 with TRBJ1-2; D perhaps matches TRBD1 (5 bases). CDR3 length equals 12 residues. The V end was cut by 3 bases, the J end by 4 bases, with 9 bases between. The germline CDR1 and CDR2 sequences are SQVTM and ANQGSEA.